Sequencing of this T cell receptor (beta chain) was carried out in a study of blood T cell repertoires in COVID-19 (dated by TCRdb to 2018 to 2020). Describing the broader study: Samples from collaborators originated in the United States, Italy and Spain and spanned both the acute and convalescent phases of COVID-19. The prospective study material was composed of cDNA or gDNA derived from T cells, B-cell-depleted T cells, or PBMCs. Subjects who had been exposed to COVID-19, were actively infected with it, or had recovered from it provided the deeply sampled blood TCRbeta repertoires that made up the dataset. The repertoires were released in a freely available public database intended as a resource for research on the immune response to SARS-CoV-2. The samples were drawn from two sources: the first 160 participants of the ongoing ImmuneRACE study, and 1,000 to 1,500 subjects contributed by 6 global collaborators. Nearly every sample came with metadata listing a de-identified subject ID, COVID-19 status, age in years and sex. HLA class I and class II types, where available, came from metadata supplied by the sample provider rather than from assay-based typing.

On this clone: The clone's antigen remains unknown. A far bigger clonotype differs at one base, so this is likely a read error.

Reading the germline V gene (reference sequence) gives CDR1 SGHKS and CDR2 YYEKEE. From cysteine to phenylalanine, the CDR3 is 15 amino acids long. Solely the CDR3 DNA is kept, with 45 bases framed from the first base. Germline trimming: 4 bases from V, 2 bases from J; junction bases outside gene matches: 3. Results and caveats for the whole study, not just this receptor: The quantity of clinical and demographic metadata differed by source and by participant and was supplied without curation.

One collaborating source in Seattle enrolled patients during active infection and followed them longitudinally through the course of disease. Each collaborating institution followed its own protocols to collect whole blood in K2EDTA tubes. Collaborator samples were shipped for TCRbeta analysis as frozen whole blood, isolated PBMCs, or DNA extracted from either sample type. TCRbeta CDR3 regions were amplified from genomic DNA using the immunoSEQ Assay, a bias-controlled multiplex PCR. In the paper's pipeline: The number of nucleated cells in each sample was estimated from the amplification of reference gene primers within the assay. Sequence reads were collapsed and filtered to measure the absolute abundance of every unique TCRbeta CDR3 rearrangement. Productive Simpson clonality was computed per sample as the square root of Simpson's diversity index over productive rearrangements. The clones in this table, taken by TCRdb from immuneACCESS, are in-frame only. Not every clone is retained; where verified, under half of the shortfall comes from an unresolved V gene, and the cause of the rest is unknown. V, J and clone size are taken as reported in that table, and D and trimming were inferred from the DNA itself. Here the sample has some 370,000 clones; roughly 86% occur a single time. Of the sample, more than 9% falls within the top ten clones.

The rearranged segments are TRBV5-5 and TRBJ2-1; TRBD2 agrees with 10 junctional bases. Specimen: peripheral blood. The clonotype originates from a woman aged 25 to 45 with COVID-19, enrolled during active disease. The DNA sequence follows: TGTGCCAGCAGCCCGGGACTAGCGACCTACAATGAGCAGTTCTTC. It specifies CASSPGLATYNEQFF.